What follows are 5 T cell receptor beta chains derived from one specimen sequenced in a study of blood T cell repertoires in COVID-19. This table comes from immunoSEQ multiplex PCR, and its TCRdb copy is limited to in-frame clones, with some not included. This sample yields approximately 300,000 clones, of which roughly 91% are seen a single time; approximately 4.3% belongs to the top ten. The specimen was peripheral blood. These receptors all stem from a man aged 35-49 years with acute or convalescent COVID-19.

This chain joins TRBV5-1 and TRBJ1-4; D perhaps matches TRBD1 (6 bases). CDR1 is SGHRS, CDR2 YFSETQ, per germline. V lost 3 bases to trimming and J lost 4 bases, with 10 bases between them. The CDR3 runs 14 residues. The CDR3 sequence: CASSWGRGNEKLFF. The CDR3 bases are TGCGCCAGCAGCTGGGGGCGAGGTAATGAAAAACTGTTTTTT.

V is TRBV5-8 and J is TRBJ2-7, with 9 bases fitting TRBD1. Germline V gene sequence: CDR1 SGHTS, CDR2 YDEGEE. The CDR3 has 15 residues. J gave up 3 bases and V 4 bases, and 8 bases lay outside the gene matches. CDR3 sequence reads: CASSRRDRASYEQYF. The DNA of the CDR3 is TGTGCCAGCAGCCGCCGGGACAGGGCTAGCTACGAGCAGTACTTC.

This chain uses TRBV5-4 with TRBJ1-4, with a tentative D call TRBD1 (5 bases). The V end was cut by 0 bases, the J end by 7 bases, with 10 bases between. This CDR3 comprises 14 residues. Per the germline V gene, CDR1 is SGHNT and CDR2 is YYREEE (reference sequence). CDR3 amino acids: CASSLGGLSEKLFF. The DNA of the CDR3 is TGTGCCAGCAGCTTGGGGGGACTGAGTGAAAAACTGTTTTTT.

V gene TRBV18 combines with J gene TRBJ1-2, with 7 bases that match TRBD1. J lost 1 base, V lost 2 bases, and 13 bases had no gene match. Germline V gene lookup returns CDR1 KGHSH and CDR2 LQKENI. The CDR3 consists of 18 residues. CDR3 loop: CASSPSGTGELGNYGYTF. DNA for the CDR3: TGTGCCAGCTCACCATCGGGCACAGGGGAACTGGGTAACTATGGCTACACCTTC.

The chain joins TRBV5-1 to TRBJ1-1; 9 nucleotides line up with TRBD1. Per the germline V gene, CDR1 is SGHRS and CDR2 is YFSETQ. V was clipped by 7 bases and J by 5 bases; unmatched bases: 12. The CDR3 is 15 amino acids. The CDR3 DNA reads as TGCGCCAGCCGTCCCGGGACAGGGCCGGGGACTGAAGCTTTCTTT. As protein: CASRPGTGPGTEAFF. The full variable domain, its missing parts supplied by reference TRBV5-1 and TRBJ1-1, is KAGVTQTPRYLIKTRGQQVTLSCSPISGHRSVSWYQQTPGQGLQFLFEYFSETQRNKGNFPGRFSGRQFSNSRSEMNVSTLELGDSALYLCASRPGTGPGTEAFFGQGTRLTVV.